These 8 T cell receptor beta chains were sequenced from one sample in a study of cytomegalovirus exposure and HLA in healthy donors. Both 60 Vbeta primers and 13 Jbeta primers went into the PCR. The protocol was immunoSEQ multiplex PCR, while the TCRdb copy is restricted to in-frame clones and leaves out a portion. The table records 100,000 or so clones, roughly three fifths of them present only once. Sequencing was carried out using PBMCs. The receptor source for this set is a human donor in good health.

The chain has TRBV29-1 and TRBJ1-1, with 8 bases that match TRBD1. The CDR3 covers 13 residues. Germline-derived CDR1 and CDR2 are SQVTM and ANQGSEA. Germline trimming cut 3 bases from V and 4 bases from J; bases unmatched to any gene: 4. CDR3 amino acids: CSVDPTGVTEAFF. CDR3 bases: TGCAGCGTTGACCCGACAGGGGTCACTGAAGCTTTCTTT.

This chain joins TRBV27 and TRBJ2-2; no clear D gene. Germline V gives CDR1 MNHEY, CDR2 SMNVEV (reference sequence). Trimming removed 2 bases at V and 6 bases at J, with 10 bases between. The CDR3 has 14 residues. The CDR3 region is CASSLGEAAGELFF. In DNA, the CDR3 is TGTGCCAGCAGTTTAGGCGAGGCGGCCGGGGAGCTGTTTTTT.

The V and J genes are TRBV19 and TRBJ2-7; D perhaps matches TRBD1 (6 bases). This CDR3 has 14 amino acids. Looked up from germline, CDR1 is LNHDA and CDR2 is SQIVND (reference sequence). V was shortened by 3 bases and J by 2 bases, with 11 bases between the two germline ends. The CDR3 loop reads CASSISGQTYEQYF. CDR3 coding DNA: TGTGCCAGTAGTATTTCCGGACAGACCTACGAGCAGTACTTC.

As DNA, the CDR3 is TGTGCCAGCAGCCCCGGGGGGGGTGCCTATGGCTACACCTTC. Residues: CASSPGGGAYGYTF. This chain connects TRBV7-8 to TRBJ1-2; TRBD1 is a possible D gene (5 bases). Trimming stripped 5 bases from V and 4 bases from J, with 14 bases between. Germline loops: CDR1 SGHVS, CDR2 FQNEAQ. The CDR3 has 14 amino acids.

The rearrangement uses TRBV6-4 and TRBJ2-1, with 10 bases fitting TRBD2. Germline CDR1 and CDR2: MRHNA and SNTAGT. CDR3 size: 15 residues. Trimming took 2 bases from V and 5 from J; bases not matched to a gene: 3. The CDR3 nucleotides are TGTGCCAGCAGTGACCGAGCGGGAGGGAACAATGAGCAGTTCTTC. Amino acids: CASSDRAGGNNEQFF.

The rearrangement uses TRBV5-1 and TRBJ2-5, with D perhaps TRBD1 (6 bases). CDR3 length: 14 amino acids. The germline CDR1 and CDR2 sequences are SGHRS and YFSETQ. The V end was cut by 4 bases, the J end by 5 bases, with 15 bases between. CDR3 protein: CASSRTGIGETQYF. CDR3 DNA sequence: TGCGCCAGCAGCCGCACAGGGATCGGGGAGACCCAGTACTTC.

The J gene is TRBJ1-1, the V gene TRBV18; D might be TRBD1 (5 bases). The CDR3 runs 12 residues. Germline V gives CDR1 KGHSH, CDR2 LQKENI. The V and J ends lost 4 bases and 6 bases respectively, with 9 bases between them. This chain's CDR3 is CASSLGASEAFF. As DNA, the CDR3 is TGTGCCAGCTCACTAGGGGCATCTGAAGCTTTCTTT.

DNA of the CDR3: TGCGCCAGCAGCTTGGAACTAGCGGGAGCCGTTTGGGAGCAGTACTTC. Translation gives CASSLELAGAVWEQYF. The V and J genes are TRBV5-1 and TRBJ2-7, with 11 bases lining up with TRBD2. CDR1 SGHRS and CDR2 YFSETQ come from the germline V gene. The CDR3 loop spans 16 amino acids. Trimming at V came to 0 bases and at J to 7 bases, leaving 9 bases not matched to a gene. Full variable domain (outside the CDR3, taken from reference TRBV5-1 and TRBJ2-7): KAGVTQTPRYLIKTRGQQVTLSCSPISGHRSVSWYQQTPGQGLQFLFEYFSETQRNKGNFPGRFSGRQFSNSRSEMNVSTLELGDSALYLCASSLELAGAVWEQYFGPGTRLTVT.